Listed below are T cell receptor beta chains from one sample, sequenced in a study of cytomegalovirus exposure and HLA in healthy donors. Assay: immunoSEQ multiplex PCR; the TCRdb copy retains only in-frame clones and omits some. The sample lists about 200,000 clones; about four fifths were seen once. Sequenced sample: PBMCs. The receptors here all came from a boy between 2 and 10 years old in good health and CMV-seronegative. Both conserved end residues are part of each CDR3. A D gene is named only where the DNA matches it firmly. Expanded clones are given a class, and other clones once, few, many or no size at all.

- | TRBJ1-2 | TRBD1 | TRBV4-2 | CASSQDGIGQGVDYTF | TGTGCCAGCAGCCAAGATGGGATCGGACAGGGTGTCGACTACACCTTC
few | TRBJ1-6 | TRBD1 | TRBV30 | CAWRKTGPKSPLHF | TGTGCCTGGAGGAAGACAGGGCCAAAGTCACCCCTCCACTTT
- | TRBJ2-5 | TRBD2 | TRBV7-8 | CASSLGLAGGQETQYF | TGTGCCAGCAGCTTAGGACTAGCGGGGGGGCAAGAGACCCAGTACTTC
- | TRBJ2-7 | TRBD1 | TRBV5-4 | CASSLVVTGVDEQYF | TGTGCCAGCAGCTTGGTGGTGACAGGGGTCGATGAGCAGTACTTC
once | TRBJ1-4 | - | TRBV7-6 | CASSLEAGLYEKLFF | TGTGCCAGCAGCTTAGAGGCAGGGCTGTATGAAAAACTGTTTTTT
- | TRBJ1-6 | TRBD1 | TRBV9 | CASSPGTEPPLHF | TGTGCCAGCAGCCCGGGGACAGAGCCACCCCTCCACTTT
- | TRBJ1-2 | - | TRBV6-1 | CASNRRSGGDGYTF | TGTGCCAGCAATCGCAGGTCGGGGGGCGATGGCTACACCTTC
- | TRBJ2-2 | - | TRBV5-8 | CASSLVASANTGELFF | TGTGCCAGCAGCTTAGTTGCCAGCGCGAACACCGGGGAGCTGTTTTTT
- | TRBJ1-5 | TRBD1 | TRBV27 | CASSLGTGGNQPQHF | TGTGCCAGCAGTCTCGGGACAGGGGGCAATCAGCCCCAGCATTTT
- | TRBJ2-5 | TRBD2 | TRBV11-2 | CASSSTSGGETQYF | TGTGCCAGCAGCTCCACTAGCGGGGGGGAGACCCAGTACTTC
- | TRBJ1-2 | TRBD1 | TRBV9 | CASSPEGGGQGVRGYTF | TGTGCCAGCAGCCCCGAAGGGGGAGGACAGGGGGTGCGTGGCTACACCTTC
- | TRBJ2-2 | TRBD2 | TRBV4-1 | CASSQRAGAANTGELFF | TGCGCCAGCAGCCAGAGAGCGGGGGCTGCGAACACCGGGGAGCTGTTTTTT
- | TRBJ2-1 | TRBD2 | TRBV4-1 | CASSQRWTSGGYNEQFF | TGCGCCAGCAGCCAACGCTGGACTAGCGGGGGATACAATGAGCAGTTCTTC
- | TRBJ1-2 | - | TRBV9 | CASSVRDTAYGYTF | TGTGCCAGCAGCGTAAGGGACACAGCGTATGGCTACACCTTC
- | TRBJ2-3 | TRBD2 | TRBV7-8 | CASSLGLAGAQDTQYF | TGTGCCAGCAGCCTGGGACTAGCGGGGGCTCAAGATACGCAGTATTTT
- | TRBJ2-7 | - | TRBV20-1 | CSAPSAYEQYF | TGCAGTGCCCCCTCGGCCTACGAGCAGTACTTC
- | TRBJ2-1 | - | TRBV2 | CASAQDQRVYEQFF | TGTGCCAGCGCACAGGACCAGCGGGTCTATGAGCAGTTCTTC
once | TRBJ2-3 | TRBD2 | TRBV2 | CASSEGALAGGLDTQYF | TGTGCCAGCAGCGAGGGGGCACTAGCGGGGGGATTAGATACGCAGTATTTT
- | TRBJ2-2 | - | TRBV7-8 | CASSLNRILGVGTGELFF | TGTGCCAGCAGCTTAAACAGGATCTTAGGGGTAGGGACCGGGGAGCTGTTTTTT
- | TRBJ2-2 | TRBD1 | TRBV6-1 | CASSETGNVNTGELFF | TGTGCCAGCAGTGAGACAGGGAATGTTAACACCGGGGAGCTGTTTTTT
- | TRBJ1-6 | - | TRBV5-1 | CASSLGQINSPLHF | TGCGCCAGCAGCTTGGGACAGATTAATTCACCCCTCCACTTT
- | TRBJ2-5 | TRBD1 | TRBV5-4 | CASSLLGQGNGEQYF | TGTGCCAGCAGCTTGTTAGGACAGGGGAATGGGGAGCAGTACTTC
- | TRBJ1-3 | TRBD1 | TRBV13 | CASSWGQGGNTIYF | TGTGCCAGCAGCTGGGGACAGGGGGGAAACACCATATATTTT
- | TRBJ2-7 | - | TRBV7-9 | CASSPGGGPSYEQYF | TGTGCCAGCAGCCCCGGGGGAGGACCCTCCTACGAGCAGTACTTC
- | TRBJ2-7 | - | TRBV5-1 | CASSLETGSYEQYF | TGCGCCAGCAGCTTGGAAACAGGGTCCTACGAGCAGTACTTC
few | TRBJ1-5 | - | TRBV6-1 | CASRGVNQPQHF | TGTGCCAGCAGAGGGGTTAACCAGCCCCAGCATTTT
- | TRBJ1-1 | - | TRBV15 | CATSTTRANTEAFF | TGTGCCACCAGCACCACCCGAGCGAACACTGAAGCTTTCTTT
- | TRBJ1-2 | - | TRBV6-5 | CASSGRGNGYTF | TGTGCCAGCTCCGGAAGGGGGAATGGCTACACCTTC
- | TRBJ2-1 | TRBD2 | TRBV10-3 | CAIQGTSGGVWYNEQFF | TGTGCCATCCAAGGGACTAGCGGGGGGGTGTGGTACAATGAGCAGTTCTTC
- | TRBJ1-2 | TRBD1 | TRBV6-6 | CASRGTGEYGYTF | TGTGCCAGCAGGGGTACAGGGGAATATGGCTACACCTTC
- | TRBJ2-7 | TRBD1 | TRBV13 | CASSHSWDRVSYEQYF | TGTGCCAGCAGCCATTCCTGGGACAGGGTCTCCTACGAGCAGTACTTC
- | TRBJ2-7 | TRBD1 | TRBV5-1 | CASTRDSRNEQYF | TGCGCCAGCACCCGGGACAGTCGCAACGAGCAGTACTTC
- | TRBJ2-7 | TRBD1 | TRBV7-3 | CASSPTGLDEQYF | TGTGCCAGCAGCCCGACAGGGTTGGACGAGCAGTACTTC
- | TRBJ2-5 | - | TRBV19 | CASSQGLRETQYF | TGTGCCAGTTCGCAGGGATTACGGGAGACCCAGTACTTC
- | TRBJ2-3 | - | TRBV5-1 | CASTLEGADTQYF | TGCGCCAGCACCCTAGAGGGCGCAGATACGCAGTATTTT
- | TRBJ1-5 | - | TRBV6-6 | CASTPGDYQPQHF | TGTGCCAGCACTCCTGGGGACTATCAGCCCCAGCATTTT
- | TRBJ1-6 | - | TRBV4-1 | CASSQEVGQYSPLHF | TGCGCCAGCAGCCAAGAAGTAGGACAGTATTCACCCCTCCACTTT
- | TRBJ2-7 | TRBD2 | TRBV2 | CASSVERGRYEQYF | TGTGCCAGCAGTGTTGAGCGGGGGAGGTACGAGCAGTACTTC
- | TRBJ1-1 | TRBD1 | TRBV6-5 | CASSYEGQGSFF | TGTGCCAGCAGTTACGAGGGACAGGGCTCTTTCTTT
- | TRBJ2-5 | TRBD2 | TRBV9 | CASSVGFGRVGETQYF | TGTGCCAGCAGCGTAGGTTTCGGGAGGGTGGGGGAGACCCAGTACTTC
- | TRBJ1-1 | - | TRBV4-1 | CASSRGGGLGEAFF | TGCGCCAGCAGCCGGGGAGGGGGATTGGGTGAAGCTTTCTTT
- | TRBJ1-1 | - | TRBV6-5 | CASSYSGGDTEAFF | TGTGCCAGCAGTTACTCGGGGGGGGACACTGAAGCTTTCTTT
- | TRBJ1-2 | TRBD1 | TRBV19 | CASRRTGVGVNYGYTF | TGTGCCAGTAGACGCACAGGGGTGGGGGTAAACTATGGCTACACCTTC
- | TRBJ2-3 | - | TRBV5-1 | CASGGGGYTDTQYF | TGCGCCAGCGGGGGCGGGGGCTACACAGATACGCAGTATTTT
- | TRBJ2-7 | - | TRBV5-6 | CASSSQGMLYTEQYF | TGTGCCAGCAGCTCTCAGGGAATGCTCTATACCGAGCAGTACTTC
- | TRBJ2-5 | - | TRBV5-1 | CASSLATAQETQYF | TGCGCCAGCAGCCTAGCCACCGCTCAAGAGACCCAGTACTTC
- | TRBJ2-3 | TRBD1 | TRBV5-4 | CASSATGTGSTDTQYF | TGTGCCAGCAGCGCAACCGGGACAGGTAGCACAGATACGCAGTATTTT
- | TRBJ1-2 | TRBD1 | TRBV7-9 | CASSSINRDRDSLDYGYTF | TGTGCCAGCAGCTCCATCAACCGGGACAGGGACTCGCTTGACTATGGCTACACCTTC
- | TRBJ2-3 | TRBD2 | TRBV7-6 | CASSLPSGGTDTQYF | TGTGCCAGCAGCTTGCCTAGCGGGGGGACAGATACGCAGTATTTT
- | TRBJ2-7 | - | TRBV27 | CASRGPGEQYF | TGTGCCAGCAGGGGGCCGGGCGAGCAGTACTTC
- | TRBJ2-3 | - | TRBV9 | CASSVTELDAQYF | TGTGCCAGCAGCGTTACCGAACTAGATGCGCAGTATTTT
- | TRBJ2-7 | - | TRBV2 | CASSEAGGAYRSSYEQYF | TGTGCCAGCAGTGAAGCTGGCGGGGCATACCGAAGCTCCTACGAGCAGTACTTC
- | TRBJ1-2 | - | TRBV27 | CASSRGSYGYTF | TGTGCCAGCAGTCGAGGGTCCTATGGCTACACCTTC
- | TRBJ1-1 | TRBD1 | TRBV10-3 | CAIRGSGTGVNTEAFF | TGTGCCATCAGGGGATCCGGGACAGGGGTGAACACTGAAGCTTTCTTT
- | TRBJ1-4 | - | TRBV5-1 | CASSLAVNEKLFF | TGCGCCAGCAGCTTGGCGGTAAATGAAAAACTGTTTTTT
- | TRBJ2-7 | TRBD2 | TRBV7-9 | CASSYRGDLAYEQYF | TGTGCCAGCAGCTACCGGGGGGACTTAGCCTACGAGCAGTACTTC
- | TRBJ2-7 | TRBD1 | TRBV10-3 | CAAQGGQGAYEQYF | TGTGCCGCACAGGGCGGACAGGGGGCCTACGAGCAGTACTTC
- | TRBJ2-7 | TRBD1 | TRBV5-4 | CASSLAGGSYEQYF | TGTGCCAGCAGCTTAGCAGGGGGATCTTACGAGCAGTACTTC
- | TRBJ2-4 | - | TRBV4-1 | CASSQDWAGNIQYF | TGCGCCAGCAGCCAAGATTGGGCCGGAAACATTCAGTACTTC